Listed here are 11 T cell receptor beta chains from one sample, sequenced in a study of CD4+ T cells in melanoma. The repertoire was sequenced with immunoSEQ multiplex PCR; TCRdb's copy has only in-frame clones and lacks some. The table records about 16,000 clones, 70% to 80% of them present only once. Sequenced material: cells from a culture (not recorded whether cultured in vitro). The receptors were sampled from a human donor with melanoma.

The CDR3 loop reads CAISGTGRGYTF. The DNA for the CDR3 is TGTGCCATCTCCGGGACAGGGAGGGGCTACACCTTC. V is TRBV10-3 and J is TRBJ1-2; 9 bases align to TRBD1. CDR3 length equals 12 residues. Trimming cost V 8 bases and J 8 bases; bases outside gene matches: 6. Per germline, CDR1 ENHRY and CDR2 SYGVKD.

This rearrangement joins TRBV29-1 to TRBJ1-2; 9 nucleotides agree with TRBD1. Trimming at V came to 7 bases and at J to 6 bases, leaving 9 bases not matched to a gene. Per the germline V gene, CDR1 is SQVTM and CDR2 is ANQGSEA. The CDR3 is made up of 13 amino acids. The chain's CDR3 is CSGGHGTGHGYTF. The CDR3 coding sequence is TGCAGCGGGGGCCACGGGACAGGGCATGGCTACACCTTC.

V usage is TRBV5-1 and J usage is TRBJ2-1, with TRBD1 identical over 7 bases. The V gene's germline CDR1 is SGHRS and CDR2 YFSETQ. V was pared by 4 bases and J by 9 bases, with 4 bases of the junction left unmatched. CDR3 length: 12 residues. The CDR3 here is CASSLRGPEQFF. CDR3 nucleotide sequence: TGCGCCAGCAGCCTAAGGGGGCCTGAGCAGTTCTTC.

The DNA for the CDR3 is TGTGCCAGCAGCCCGATTACCTCGCGGAATGAAAAACTGTTTTTT. It translates to CASSPITSRNEKLFF. This chain uses TRBV7-9 with TRBJ1-4, with D unresolved. Germline CDR1 SEHNR, CDR2 FQNEAQ (reference sequence). Trimming cost V 5 bases and J 5 bases, with 15 bases left between them. This CDR3 comprises 15 residues. The full variable domain, in which reference TRBV7-9 and TRBJ1-4 provide the parts outside the CDR3, is DTGVSQNPRHKITKRGQNVTFRCDPISEHNRLYWYRQTLGQGPEFLTYFQNEAQLEKSRLLSDRFSAERPKGSFSTLEIQRTEQGDSAMYLCASSPITSRNEKLFFGSGTQLSVL.

The rearrangement uses TRBV7-3 and TRBJ1-2; tentative D call: TRBD1 (5 bases). Deletions cut 2 bases from V and 3 bases from J, with 10 bases between. In germline, CDR1 is SGHTA, CDR2 FQGTGA. This CDR3 is built from 14 residues. In DNA form, the CDR3 reads TGTGCCAGCAGCTTAGCCGTAGGGGACTATGGCTACACCTTC. It translates to CASSLAVGDYGYTF.

The chain carries TRBV6-5 and TRBJ1-6; 8 nucleotides match TRBD1. The J segment lost 10 bases and the V segment lost 4 bases, leaving 6 bases of the junction unmatched. CDR3 length: 14 amino acids. Germline V CDR1 and CDR2: MNHEY, SVGAGI. CDR3 sequence: CASSSTGVRSPLHF. The DNA for the CDR3 is TGTGCCAGCAGTTCGACAGGGGTCCGCTCACCCCTCCACTTT.

This chain links TRBV7-9 with TRBJ1-1; D is possibly TRBD1 (6 bases). V was shortened by 2 bases and J by 1 base, with 8 bases between the two germline ends. The CDR3 loop spans 14 amino acids. Germline V CDR1 and CDR2: SEHNR, FQNEAQ (reference sequence). The CDR3 DNA sequence: TGTGCCAGCAGCTTAAGGGGGGCGAACACTGAAGCTTTCTTT. Translation gives CASSLRGANTEAFF.

By share, this clone counts as medium-sized. The chain links TRBV6-5 to TRBJ1-4, with D possibly matching TRBD1 (5 bases). V lost 0 bases, J lost 4 bases, and 9 bases lay in between. The germline gives CDR1 MNHEY, CDR2 SVGAGI. The CDR3 consists of 15 residues. DNA for the CDR3: TGTGCCAGCAGTTACTCGAAGGGGAGTAATGAAAAACTGTTTTTT. This gives the protein CASSYSKGSNEKLFF.

This clone was picked up one time. The chain combines TRBV5-1 with TRBJ1-1; TRBD1 matches 10 bases. This CDR3 contains 16 residues. Trimming cost V 4 bases and J 1 base; bases outside gene matches: 7. Germline V gene lookup returns CDR1 SGHRS and CDR2 YFSETQ. The CDR3 reads CASSRDRGSGNTEAFF. In DNA, the CDR3 is TGCGCCAGCAGCCGGGACAGGGGTTCTGGGAACACTGAAGCTTTCTTT.

V is TRBV29-1 and J is TRBJ1-2, with D perhaps matching TRBD1 (6 bases). Looked up from germline, CDR1 is SQVTM and CDR2 is ANQGSEA. Trimming pared 7 bases from V and 7 bases from J, leaving 13 bases between. The CDR3 totals 11 residues. CDR3 bases: TGCAGCGCCCGACAGGAGGGTGGCTACACCTTC. Translation: CSARQEGGYTF.

The chain uses TRBV30 and TRBJ2-7; possibly TRBD2 for D (5 bases). With 0 bases removed from V and 7 bases from J, the gap between germline ends came to 22 bases. From germline, CDR1 is GTSNPN and CDR2 SVGIG (reference sequence). There are 16 residues in the CDR3. In DNA, the CDR3 is TGTGCCTGGAGTGTTTTATTGAGCGGACCCCCTAATGAGCAGTACTTC. Its translation is CAWSVLLSGPPNEQYF.